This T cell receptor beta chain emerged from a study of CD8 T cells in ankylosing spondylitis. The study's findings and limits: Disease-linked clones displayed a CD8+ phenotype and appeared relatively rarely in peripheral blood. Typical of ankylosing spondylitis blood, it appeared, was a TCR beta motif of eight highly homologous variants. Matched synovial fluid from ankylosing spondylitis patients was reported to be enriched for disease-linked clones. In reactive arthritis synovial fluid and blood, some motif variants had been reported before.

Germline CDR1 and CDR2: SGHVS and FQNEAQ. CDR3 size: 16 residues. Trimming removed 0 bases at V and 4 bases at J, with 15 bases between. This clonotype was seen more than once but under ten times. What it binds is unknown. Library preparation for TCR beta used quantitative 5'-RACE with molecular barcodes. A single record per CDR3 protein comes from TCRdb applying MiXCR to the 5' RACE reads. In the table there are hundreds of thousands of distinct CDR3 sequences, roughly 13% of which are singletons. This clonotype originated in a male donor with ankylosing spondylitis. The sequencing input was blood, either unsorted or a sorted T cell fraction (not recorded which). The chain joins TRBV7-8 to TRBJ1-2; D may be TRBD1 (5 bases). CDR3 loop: CASSLAQGPGGYGYTF. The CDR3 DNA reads TGTGCCAGCAGCTTAGCGCAGGGCCCGGGGGGCTATGGCTACACCTTC.